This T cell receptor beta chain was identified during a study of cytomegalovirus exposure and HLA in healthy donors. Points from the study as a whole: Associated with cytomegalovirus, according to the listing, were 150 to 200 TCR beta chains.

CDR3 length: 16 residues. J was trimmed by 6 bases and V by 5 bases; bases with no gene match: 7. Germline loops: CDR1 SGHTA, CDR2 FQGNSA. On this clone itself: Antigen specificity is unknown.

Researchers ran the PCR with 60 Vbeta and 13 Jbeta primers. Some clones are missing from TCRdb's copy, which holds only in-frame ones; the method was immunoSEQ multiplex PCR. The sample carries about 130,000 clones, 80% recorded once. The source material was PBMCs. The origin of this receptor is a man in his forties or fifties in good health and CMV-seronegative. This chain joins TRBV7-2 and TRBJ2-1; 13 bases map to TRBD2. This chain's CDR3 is CASSLLAGGPLNEQFF. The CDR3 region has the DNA TGTGCCAGCAGCCTACTAGCGGGAGGGCCTCTCAATGAGCAGTTCTTC. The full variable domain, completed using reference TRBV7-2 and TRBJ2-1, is GAGVSQSPSNKVTEKGKDVELRCDPISGHTALYWYRQSLGQGLEFLIYFQGNSAPDKSGLPSDRFSAERTGGSVSTLTIQRTQQEDSAVYLCASSLLAGGPLNEQFFGPGTRLTVL.